This T cell receptor (beta chain) is from a study of shared clonotypes between healthy human individuals. Broader study findings: Donors were few, which limited the genetic and exposure-history diversity represented. In the sorted subsets, rarefaction showed sequencing was incomplete despite large depth.

Concerning this clone: Its antigen remains unidentified.

V was clipped by 4 bases and J by 0 bases, with 13 bases between them. CDR3 length equals 15 residues. Per the germline V gene, CDR1 is GTSNPN and CDR2 is SVGIG (reference sequence). The input for sorted-subset replicate PCRs was about 210 ng DNA, 25,000 to 30,000 T cell genomes. Per the authors' pipeline: Owing to the provision of junction-only sequences devoid of quality scores by immunoSEQ, filtering differed. Measured with immunoSEQ multiplex PCR; TCRdb has only the in-frame clones, and not every one. From that table come the V and J calls and clone size; the DNA was used to work out D and trimming. There are more than 2 million clones in the sample; 85% to 95% occur only once, and around 1.1% lies in the top ten. In the naive CD8 group, cells lacked CD45RO and were positively selected for CCR7, so terminally differentiated effector memory CD45RA+ cells were left out.

The rearrangement links TRBV30 to TRBJ2-1; D not resolved. The receptor's source is a man between 18 and 35 years old in good health. Sequenced sample: naive CD8+ T cells sorted from blood. In DNA, the CDR3 is TGTGCCTGGACCCCAAGGGAATTCTCCTACAATGAGCAGTTCTTC. This gives the protein CAWTPREFSYNEQFF.